The TCR beta chain described here comes from a study of T cells in Graves' hyperthyroidism and ophthalmopathy. The authors deemed Graves' hyperthyroidism stable absent ophthalmopathy progression within 18 months. A remark on this clonotype: Antigen unknown.

TCR beta CDR3 regions were amplified from RNA. Initially, a first-round RT-PCR of the TCR CDR3 employed the HTBI primer set. From the multiplex PCR reads, TCRdb called clonotypes with MiXCR, one entry per CDR3 protein. This sample has hundreds of thousands of distinct CDR3 sequences, with roughly 37% found just once. Germline CDR1 and CDR2: SQVTM and ANQGSEA. V dropped 0 bases and J dropped 4 bases, with 13 bases sitting between them. This CDR3 spans 15 amino acids. Study-level results: Before onset, ophthalmopathy was predicted by the model a median around 6 months earlier. Separating ophthalmopathy from stable hyperthyroidism was achieved by a 13 V-J model. Most thyroid clonotypes with frequency above 0.001 were detected in blood.

V gene TRBV29-1 combines with J gene TRBJ2-1; D possibly corresponds to TRBD1 (5 bases). The clonotype was recovered from a man aged 18 to 29 with Graves' hyperthyroidism. The sample was blood. The CDR3 DNA reads TGCAGCGTTGAAGATGGGGCCAGGATTTACAATGAGCAGTTCTTC. It encodes CSVEDGARIYNEQFF.